These 18 T cell receptor beta chains were all obtained from the same sample, sequenced in a study of regulatory T cells in long-lasting Graves disease. Through Arm-PCR of CDR3 regions and iRepertoire HTBI primers, TCR beta libraries were built. TCRdb called the multiplex PCR reads again in MiXCR, with one record for every CDR3 protein. The data show some 250,000 distinct CDR3 sequences, approximately 16% seen once. Time point reported: newly diagnosed GD, antithyroid drugs for less than 3 months. Isolated PBMC RNA provided the starting material for the TCR library. Sequencing was performed on peripheral blood mononuclear cells (PBMCs), taken at new diagnosis, from a patient treated with antithyroid drugs. These receptors came from a female donor with Graves disease.

This clonotype has ten or more counts. The J gene is TRBJ1-3, the V gene TRBV30; D call uncertain. V dropped 4 bases and J dropped 3 bases, with 7 bases sitting between them. Germline CDR1 and CDR2: GTSNPN and SVGIG (reference sequence). This CDR3 region has 12 residues. The CDR3 nucleotides read TGTGCCTGGAAAGGGATTGGAAACACCATATATTTT. Translated: CAWKGIGNTIYF.

At least ten counts were recorded for this clonotype. The J gene is TRBJ1-1, the V gene TRBV6-1; 7 nucleotides agree with TRBD1. CDR1 MNHNS and CDR2 SASEGT come from the germline V gene. V was pared by 4 bases and J by 2 bases, with 4 bases of the junction left unmatched. The length of the CDR3 is 14 residues. CDR3 in amino acids: CASSAWTGNTEAFF. CDR3 DNA: TGTGCCAGCAGTGCCTGGACAGGTAACACTGAAGCTTTCTTT.

This clonotype turned up a few times. The CDR3 DNA reads as TGCGCCAGCAGGGGACTAGCGAACACCGGGGAGCTGTTTTTT. Its protein product is CASRGLANTGELFF. The J gene is TRBJ2-2, the V gene TRBV10-2; 8 bases align to TRBD2. Germline V gives CDR1 WSHSY, CDR2 SAAADI. CDR3 length: 14 amino acids. With 6 bases clipped from V and 0 bases from J, the junction kept 0 bases outside the gene matches.

Points on this clonotype: One base away lies a much larger clone, so this may be a sequencing read error. The chain uses TRBV10-3 and TRBJ1-2, with D uncertain. Trimming pared 3 bases from V and 8 bases from J, leaving 10 bases between. Germline CDR1 reads ENHRY; CDR2 reads SYGVKD. CDR3 size: 12 residues. The CDR3 DNA is TGTGCCATCAGTGATTCTTGGGAAGGCTACACCTTC. It yields the protein CAISDSWEGYTF.

This clonotype was recorded many times. The rearrangement links TRBV28 to TRBJ2-1; TRBD2 matches 10 bases. The CDR3 runs to 14 residues. Germline-derived CDR1 and CDR2 are MDHEN and SYDVKM. After removal of 8 bases from V and 7 bases from J, the junction contained 8 bases not matched to a gene. DNA of the CDR3: TGTGCCAGCTTTAGCGGGAGGAGTGGGAATGAGCAGTTCTTC. It translates to CASFSGRSGNEQFF.

This clonotype was found many times. The chain recombines TRBV12-3 or TRBV12-4 with TRBJ1-5; D is possibly TRBD1 (6 bases). V lost 3 bases to trimming and J lost 6 bases, with 12 bases between them. The CDR3 spans 14 residues. The CDR3 region is CASSFPGGGQPQHF. In nucleotides, the CDR3 is TGTGCCAGCAGTTTTCCGGGGGGCGGTCAGCCCCAGCATTTT.

This clonotype was found many times. The chain carries TRBV2 and TRBJ2-7, with TRBD1 as a possible D gene (6 bases). The CDR3 has 12 amino acids. V dropped 7 bases and J dropped 0 bases, with 7 bases sitting between them. The germline CDR1 and CDR2 sequences are SNHLY and FYNNEI. The CDR3 DNA reads TGTGCCAGCACAGGGGACTCCTACGAGCAGTACTTC. This sequence encodes CASTGDSYEQYF.

This clonotype was seen ten or more times. This sequence joins TRBV28 and TRBJ2-3; D gene uncertain. V lost 4 bases to trimming and J lost 6 bases, with 11 bases between them. This CDR3 region has 13 residues. In germline, CDR1 is MDHEN, CDR2 SYDVKM. The CDR3 DNA follows: TGTGCCAGCAGTTCGATGCGGCACGATACGCAGTATTTT. Translated: CASSSMRHDTQYF.

On this clonotype: This may stem from a read error, because a much larger clone lies one nucleotide away. The rearrangement joins TRBV6-2 or TRBV6-3 to TRBJ2-3; 11 positions match TRBD2. CDR1 and CDR2 (germline): MNHEY, SVGEGT. After removal of 7 bases from V and 4 bases from J, the junction contained 10 bases not matched to a gene. The CDR3 has 16 amino acids. CDR3 in DNA: TGTGCCAGCACTCCAGGGGGGACTAGCGGCGCAGATACGCAGTATTTT. It encodes CASTPGGTSGADTQYF.

Note on this clonotype: This could be a read error, since a much larger clone is one nucleotide away. The chain combines TRBV29-1 with TRBJ2-7; tentatively, D is TRBD2 (5 bases). This CDR3 has 15 amino acids. The V gene lost 6 bases and the J gene lost 0 bases, with 18 bases spanning the gap. Germline CDR1 is SQVTM and CDR2 is ANQGSEA. CDR3 sequence (DNA): TGCAGCGTCCCCGGGGTTCAGGACGGCTCCTACGAGCAGTACTTC. This codes for CSVPGVQDGSYEQYF.

Ten or more counts support this clonotype. The chain combines TRBV3-1 with TRBJ2-1; TRBD1 might be the D (5 bases). Germline CDR1 LGHDT, CDR2 YNNKEL (reference sequence). CDR3 length: 14 residues. Trimming removed 4 bases from V and 10 bases from J, with 17 bases in between. CDR3 loop: CASSRAETASEQFF. The CDR3 DNA follows: TGTGCCAGCAGCCGAGCCGAGACAGCATCCGAGCAGTTCTTC.

V and J are TRBV4-2 and TRBJ2-3; 10 nucleotides line up with TRBD1. Looked up from germline, CDR1 is LGHNA and CDR2 is YNFKEQ. The CDR3 consists of 16 residues. V shed 3 bases and J 6 bases; nucleotides not matched to a gene: 9. CDR3 DNA: TGTGCCAGCAGCCACCCTGAGACAGGGGGCATGGATACGCAGTATTTT. This translates into CASSHPETGGMDTQYF.

This clonotype occurred a few times. The V call is TRBV5-6, the J call TRBJ2-7; D is perhaps TRBD1 (6 bases). The CDR3 contains 15 residues. V lost 3 bases and J lost 5, with 18 bases in between. CDR1 and CDR2 (germline): SGHDT, YYEEEE. In DNA form, the CDR3 reads TGTGCCAGCAGCTCGCCCAACAGGGAAGCCCACGAGCAGTACTTC. This translates into CASSSPNREAHEQYF.

This clonotype was counted at least ten times. The chain employs TRBV5-4 and TRBJ2-5; D not certain. Between the trimmed V and J ends, which lost 1 base and 0 bases, there was a span of 4 bases. This CDR3 comprises 13 residues. Germline lookup yields CDR1 SGHNT and CDR2 YYREEE (reference sequence). CDR3 region: CASSLRDQETQYF. CDR3 nucleotides: TGTGCCAGCAGCTTGAGAGACCAAGAGACCCAGTACTTC.

This clonotype was seen many times. This chain connects TRBV28 to TRBJ2-3; D gene unclear. This CDR3 is built from 12 residues. V was cut by 4 bases and J by 2 bases, with 4 bases left in between. In germline, CDR1 is MDHEN, CDR2 SYDVKM. In nucleotides, the CDR3 is TGTGCCAGCAGTTGGAACACAGATACGCAGTATTTT. This sequence encodes CASSWNTDTQYF.

The chain joins TRBV12-3 or TRBV12-4 to TRBJ2-1; possibly TRBD2 for D (6 bases). This CDR3 spans 15 amino acids. V was trimmed by 6 bases and J by 1 base, leaving 13 bases between them. In DNA, the CDR3 is TGTGCCAGCAGGGAAGCTAGCGCTTCCTACAATGAGCAGTTCTTC. Translating it yields CASREASASYNEQFF.

This clonotype was detected a few times. This chain uses TRBV7-8 with TRBJ1-3, with a tentative D call TRBD1 (6 bases). The CDR3 totals 15 residues. V dropped 5 bases and J dropped 0 bases, with 11 bases sitting between them. From germline, CDR1 is SGHVS and CDR2 FQNEAQ. CDR3 nucleotide sequence: TGTGCCAGCAGCCGTCACAGGGACTCTGGAAACACCATATATTTT. Protein product: CASSRHRDSGNTIYF.

This clonotype was counted only a few times. This may come from a read error, since a much larger clone is one base off. The chain recombines TRBV27 with TRBJ1-4; maybe TRBD1 (6 bases). This CDR3 has 14 residues. Per the germline V gene, CDR1 is MNHEY and CDR2 is SMNVEV (reference sequence). Deletions cut 3 bases from V and 8 bases from J, with 13 bases between. The CDR3, as DNA: TGTGCCAGCAGTTTGCGGGGGGCCAGAGAAAAACTGTTTTTT. It codes for CASSLRGAREKLFF. The entire variable domain, with the rest obtained from reference TRBV27 and TRBJ1-4, is as follows: EAQVTQNPRYLITVTGKKLTVTCSQNMNHEYMSWYRQDPGLGLRQIYYSMNVEVTDKGDVPEGYKVSRKEKRNFPLILESPSPNQTSLYFCASSLRGAREKLFFGSGTQLSVL.